Sequencing of this TCR beta chain was carried out in a study of PD-L1 blockade in urothelial cancer. Germline assignment: CDR1 MNHNS and CDR2 SASEGT. V was clipped by 3 bases and J by 5 bases; unmatched bases: 12. There are 17 residues in the CDR3. Clones were sequenced by immunoSEQ multiplex PCR, and TCRdb holds only the in-frame ones, with some missing. Found here are about 51,000 clones, approximately 86% of them singletons; the top ten hold approximately 16%. Sequenced material: PBMCs, taken around atezolizumab (anti-PD-L1) treatment. The receptor was isolated from a man aged 55 to 70 with urothelial cancer. The chain links TRBV6-1 to TRBJ2-3, with 9 bases matching TRBD2. The chain's CDR3 is CASSDRVAGVSGDTQYF. The CDR3 bases are TGTGCCAGCAGTGACAGGGTAGCGGGAGTATCGGGAGATACGCAGTATTTT.